This T cell receptor (beta chain) appears in the sequencing data of a study of blood T cells in healthy people across ages. The authors drew 8.5 to 10 milliliters of peripheral blood from each donor. A minimum of 6.5 million PBMCs was isolated per sample. Per sample, no less than 5 micrograms of total RNA were extracted. V lost 6 bases and J lost 4; bases outside the gene matches: 3. The CDR3 is 13 residues long. With a J-beta primer mix and a sample-barcoded 5' primer, a second PCR ran about 6 to 11 cycles. All cDNA molecules were each tagged by a template-switch adaptor with 12 random nucleotides. MiXCR, run by TCRdb on the 5' RACE reads, gives a single entry per CDR3 protein. The top ten clones hold roughly 13% of a sample with roughly 930,000 distinct CDR3 sequences, roughly 48% of them seen once.

The specimen sequenced was blood. The chain uses TRBV12-3 or TRBV12-4 and TRBJ1-5; 7 positions agree with TRBD1. This TCR derives from a man aged 25-45 years in good health. The CDR3 DNA is TGTGCCAGCAGCGGGACAGCAAATCAGCCCCAGCATTTT. Protein: CASSGTANQPQHF.